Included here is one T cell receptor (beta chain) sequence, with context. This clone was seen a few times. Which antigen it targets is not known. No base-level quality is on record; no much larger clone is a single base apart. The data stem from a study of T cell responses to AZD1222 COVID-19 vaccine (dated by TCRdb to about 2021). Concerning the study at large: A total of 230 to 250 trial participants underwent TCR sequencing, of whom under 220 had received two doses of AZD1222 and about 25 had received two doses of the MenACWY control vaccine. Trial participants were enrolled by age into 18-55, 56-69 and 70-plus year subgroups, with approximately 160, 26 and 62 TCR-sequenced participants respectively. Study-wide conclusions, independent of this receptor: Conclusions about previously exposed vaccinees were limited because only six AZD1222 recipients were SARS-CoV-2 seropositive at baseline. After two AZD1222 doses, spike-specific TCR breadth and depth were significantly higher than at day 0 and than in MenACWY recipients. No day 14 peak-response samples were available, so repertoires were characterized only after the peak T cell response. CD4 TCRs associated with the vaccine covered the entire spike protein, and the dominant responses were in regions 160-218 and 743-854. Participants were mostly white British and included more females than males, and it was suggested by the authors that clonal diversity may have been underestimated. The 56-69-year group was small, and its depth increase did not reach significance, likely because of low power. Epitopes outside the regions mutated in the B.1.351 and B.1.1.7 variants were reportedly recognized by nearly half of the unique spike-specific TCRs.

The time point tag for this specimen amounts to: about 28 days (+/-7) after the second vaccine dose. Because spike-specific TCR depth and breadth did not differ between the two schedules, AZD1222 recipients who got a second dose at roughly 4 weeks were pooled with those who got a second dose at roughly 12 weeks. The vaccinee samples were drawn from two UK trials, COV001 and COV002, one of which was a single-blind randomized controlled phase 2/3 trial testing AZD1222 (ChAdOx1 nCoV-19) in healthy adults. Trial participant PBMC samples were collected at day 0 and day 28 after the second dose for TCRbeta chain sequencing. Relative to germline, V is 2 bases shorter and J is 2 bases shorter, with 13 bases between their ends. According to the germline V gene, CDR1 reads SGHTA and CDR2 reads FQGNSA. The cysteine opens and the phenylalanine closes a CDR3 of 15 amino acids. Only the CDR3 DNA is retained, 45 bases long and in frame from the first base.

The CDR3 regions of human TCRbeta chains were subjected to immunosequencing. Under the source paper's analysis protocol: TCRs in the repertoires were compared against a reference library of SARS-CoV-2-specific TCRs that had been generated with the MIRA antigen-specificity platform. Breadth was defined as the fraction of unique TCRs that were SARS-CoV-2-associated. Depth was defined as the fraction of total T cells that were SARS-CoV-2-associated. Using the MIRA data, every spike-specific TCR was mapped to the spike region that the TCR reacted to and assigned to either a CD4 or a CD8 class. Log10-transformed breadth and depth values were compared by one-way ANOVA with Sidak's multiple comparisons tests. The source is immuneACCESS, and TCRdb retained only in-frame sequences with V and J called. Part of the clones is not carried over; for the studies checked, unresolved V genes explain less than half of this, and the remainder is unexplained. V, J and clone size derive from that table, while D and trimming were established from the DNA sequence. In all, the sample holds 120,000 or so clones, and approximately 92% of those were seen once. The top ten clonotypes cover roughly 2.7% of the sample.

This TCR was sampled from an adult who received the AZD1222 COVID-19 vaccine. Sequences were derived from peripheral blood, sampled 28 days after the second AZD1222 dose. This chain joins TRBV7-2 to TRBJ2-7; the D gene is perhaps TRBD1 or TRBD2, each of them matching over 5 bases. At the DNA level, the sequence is TGTGCCAGCAGCTTATCATTCGGGACGGCCTACGAGCAGTACTTC. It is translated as CASSLSFGTAYEQYF.